This is a list of T cell receptor beta chains from one sample in a study of blood T cell repertoires in COVID-19. The repertoire was sequenced with immunoSEQ multiplex PCR; TCRdb's copy has only in-frame clones and lacks some. The sample lists 250,000 to 300,000 clones, about four fifths seen once, with 5% in the top ten. The material sequenced was PBMCs or T cells enriched from blood (not recorded which). These receptor sequences come from a man aged 35-49 years who had been exposed to COVID-19. CDR3s include the opening cysteine and the closing phenylalanine or tryptophan. Each record gives: V gene, clone size, J gene, D gene, CDR3 DNA, CDR3 protein. D genes are given only for firm matches. Not all rows give a size; the values are once, few, many and, for expanded clones, a class.

V: TRBV19; size: .; J: TRBJ2-1; D: .; DNA: TGTGCCAGTAGTGCGGGAAGCTCCTACAATGAGCAGTTCTTC; CDR3: CASSAGSSYNEQFF
V: TRBV2; size: .; J: TRBJ2-2; D: .; DNA: TGTGCCAGCAGTATTTGGGCCTCCACGAACACCGGGGAGCTGTTTTTT; CDR3: CASSIWASTNTGELFF
V: TRBV5-4; size: .; J: TRBJ2-3; D: TRBD1; DNA: TGTGCCAGCAGCTTGAGGGACAGAACTAGCACAGATACGCAGTATTTT; CDR3: CASSLRDRTSTDTQYF
V: TRBV29-1; size: .; J: TRBJ1-1; D: .; DNA: TGCAGCGGCAGACAGGCTTGGGTGGGGGATGAAGCTTTCTTT; CDR3: CSGRQAWVGDEAFF
V: TRBV24-1; size: .; J: TRBJ2-7; D: TRBD1; DNA: TGTGCCACCAGCCAGGGGGATTCAAGCGAGCAGTACTTC; CDR3: CATSQGDSSEQYF
V: TRBV14; size: .; J: TRBJ2-5; D: .; DNA: TGTGCCAGCAGCCAAGATCGAGGTTCCCGGGAGACCCAGTACTTC; CDR3: CASSQDRGSRETQYF
V: TRBV9; size: .; J: TRBJ1-4; D: TRBD1; DNA: TGTGCCAGCAGCATTAGAGGGACAGGGGGTGAAAAACTGTTTTTT; CDR3: CASSIRGTGGEKLFF
V: TRBV7-8; size: .; J: TRBJ1-1; D: .; DNA: TGTGCCAGCAGCTTAGACGGGGAGGCTGAAGCTTTCTTT; CDR3: CASSLDGEAEAFF
V: TRBV6-2/TRBV6-3; size: .; J: TRBJ2-7; D: TRBD2; DNA: TGTGCCAGCAGTTCGGGGACTAGCGGCCCCCGAGGGTACGAGCAGTACTTC; CDR3: CASSSGTSGPRGYEQYF
V: TRBV2; size: .; J: TRBJ1-2; D: .; DNA: TGTGCCAGCAGATCAGCCGGGGAATTACGGACTTTGTGGTATGGCTACACCTTC; CDR3: CASRSAGELRTLWYGYTF
V: TRBV7-6; size: few; J: TRBJ2-7; D: TRBD1; DNA: TGTGCCAGCAGCTTAACAGGGGGCAGACCGAGCGGCTACGAGCAGTACTTC; CDR3: CASSLTGGRPSGYEQYF
V: TRBV6-2/TRBV6-3; size: .; J: TRBJ2-7; D: .; DNA: TGTGCCAGCAGTTACCCGCCGGAGGGTTATATTTACGAGCAGTACTTC; CDR3: CASSYPPEGYIYEQYF
V: TRBV12-3/TRBV12-4; size: .; J: TRBJ1-1; D: .; DNA: TGTGCCAGCAGTTTTGTTGAGGTCACTGAAGCTTTCTTT; CDR3: CASSFVEVTEAFF
V: TRBV11-3; size: few; J: TRBJ2-1; D: .; DNA: TGTGCCAGCAGCTTAGATCCTACCGAGTATGAGCAGTTCTTC; CDR3: CASSLDPTEYEQFF
V: TRBV28; size: .; J: TRBJ2-2; D: .; DNA: TGTGCCAGCAAATCATCGGGGTCCGTCGGGGAGCTGTTTTTT; CDR3: CASKSSGSVGELFF
V: TRBV18; size: .; J: TRBJ2-2; D: TRBD1; DNA: TGTGCCAGCTCACCGTCGACAGGGGCAGCCGGGGAGCTGTTTTTT; CDR3: CASSPSTGAAGELFF
V: TRBV6-5; size: once; J: TRBJ1-5; D: .; DNA: TGTGCCACCAACCTTAGACGGACGGGGCAGCCCCAGCATTTT; CDR3: CATNLRRTGQPQHF
V: TRBV11-2; size: .; J: TRBJ2-7; D: TRBD2; DNA: TGTGCCAGCAGCTTAGTAGCGGGAAGCTCCTACGAGCAGTACTTC; CDR3: CASSLVAGSSYEQYF
V: TRBV10-3; size: .; J: TRBJ2-2; D: .; DNA: TGTGCCATCAAAAACGCCCTGCTCGGCACCGGGGAGCTGTTTTTT; CDR3: CAIKNALLGTGELFF
V: TRBV18; size: once; J: TRBJ1-4; D: .; DNA: TGTGCCAGCTCTCGGGGGGTTTCTAGGAACGAAAAACTGTTTTTT; CDR3: CASSRGVSRNEKLFF
V: TRBV5-1; size: .; J: TRBJ2-7; D: TRBD2; DNA: TGCGCCAGCAGCTTGGAAGCGGGAGTTCGCGAGCAGTACTTC; CDR3: CASSLEAGVREQYF
V: TRBV19; size: .; J: TRBJ1-5; D: .; DNA: TGTGCCAGCAAAACGGGTGCTTACCAGCCCCAGCATTTT; CDR3: CASKTGAYQPQHF
V: TRBV12-5; size: .; J: TRBJ1-1; D: .; DNA: TGTGCTAGTGGTTTGGCTCGGGGGGGCACTGAAGCTTTCTTT; CDR3: CASGLARGGTEAFF
V: TRBV19; size: .; J: TRBJ2-7; D: TRBD1; DNA: TGTGCCAGCCTGGGCCAGGGGGCCTACGAGCAGTACTTC; CDR3: CASLGQGAYEQYF
V: TRBV20-1; size: few; J: TRBJ2-3; D: TRBD2; DNA: TGCAGTGCTAGTAGGGCGGGAGGGAGGACAGATACGCAGTATTTT; CDR3: CSASRAGGRTDTQYF
V: TRBV12-3/TRBV12-4; size: once; J: TRBJ2-7; D: .; DNA: TGTGCCAGCAGTTCCCTACTTTCTCGGGAGCAGTACTTC; CDR3: CASSSLLSREQYF
V: TRBV5-4; size: .; J: TRBJ2-2; D: TRBD2; DNA: TGTGCCAGCAGCTCGACACCCCCTAGCGGGGAAAACACCGGGGAGCTGTTTTTT; CDR3: CASSSTPPSGENTGELFF
V: TRBV19; size: .; J: TRBJ1-5; D: .; DNA: TGTGCCAGTAGTACTGGTGCGAGTGGTCAGCCCCAGCATTTT; CDR3: CASSTGASGQPQHF
V: TRBV20-1; size: few; J: TRBJ1-3; D: TRBD1; DNA: TGCAGTGCTACTGACAGGGCTGGAAACACCATATATTTT; CDR3: CSATDRAGNTIYF
V: TRBV5-1; size: .; J: TRBJ2-5; D: TRBD2; DNA: TGCGCCAGCAGTTTCCCCCCGGGTACGGCGGGAGGCTTCCAAGAGACCCAGTACTTC; CDR3: CASSFPPGTAGGFQETQYF
V: TRBV5-1; size: .; J: TRBJ2-7; D: .; DNA: TGCGCCAGCAGCTTGGCCATGAGAAGGAGGCCCTACGAGCAGTACTTC; CDR3: CASSLAMRRRPYEQYF
V: TRBV19; size: once; J: TRBJ2-6; D: .; DNA: TGTGCCAGTAGTATTCTTCGCTCTGGGGCCAACGTCCTGACTTTC; CDR3: CASSILRSGANVLTF
V: TRBV12-5; size: .; J: TRBJ2-2; D: .; DNA: TGTGCTAGTGGTTTGGTACAGGCAGGGGTCGGGGAGCTGTTTTTT; CDR3: CASGLVQAGVGELFF
V: TRBV25-1; size: once; J: TRBJ1-2; D: .; DNA: TGTGCCAGCATTAGAAGTGGCTACACCTTC; CDR3: CASIRSGYTF
V: TRBV9; size: .; J: TRBJ1-3; D: .; DNA: TGTGCCAGCAGCGTAGAAGGCGCGGTTCCTGGAAACACCATATATTTT; CDR3: CASSVEGAVPGNTIYF
V: TRBV5-8; size: .; J: TRBJ1-2; D: TRBD1; DNA: TGTGCCAGCAGCCTACCGGACAGGGGTGCACTTAACTATGGCTACACCTTC; CDR3: CASSLPDRGALNYGYTF
V: TRBV4-1; size: once; J: TRBJ1-3; D: .; DNA: TGCGCCAGCAGCCAAGTTGTCGGAACCCGGGGGGGAAACACCATATATTTT; CDR3: CASSQVVGTRGGNTIYF
V: TRBV11-1; size: .; J: TRBJ2-3; D: .; DNA: TGTGCCAGCAGCTTAGAGCAGGCAGATACGCAGTATTTT; CDR3: CASSLEQADTQYF
V: TRBV6-1; size: .; J: TRBJ2-2; D: TRBD2; DNA: TGTGCCAGCAGTGAAAGATCAGCGACTAGCGGGAGATCCGGGGAGCTGTTTTTT; CDR3: CASSERSATSGRSGELFF
V: TRBV6-6; size: .; J: TRBJ1-4; D: TRBD1; DNA: TGTGCCAGCAGCCGACAGGGAGGGCCTGGGTGGACTAATGAAAAACTGTTTTTT; CDR3: CASSRQGGPGWTNEKLFF
V: TRBV11-3; size: .; J: TRBJ1-6; D: .; DNA: TGTGCCAGCAGTCCCAGCCGGGTCGGGAATTCACCCCTCCACTTT; CDR3: CASSPSRVGNSPLHF
V: TRBV5-1; size: once; J: TRBJ2-1; D: TRBD2; DNA: TGCGCCAGCATCCCCCGTCCTTGGCGGGAGAGTAAGAATGAGCAGTTCTTC; CDR3: CASIPRPWRESKNEQFF
V: TRBV7-7; size: .; J: TRBJ2-1; D: .; DNA: TGTGCTAGCAGCTTAGGTCTCGGAGGGCCTGGGTATGAGCAGTTCTTC; CDR3: CASSLGLGGPGYEQFF
V: TRBV7-9; size: few; J: TRBJ1-1; D: .; DNA: TGTGCCAGCAGCCCCCGCGGGCAGGGAGGGACTGAAGCTTTCTTT; CDR3: CASSPRGQGGTEAFF
V: TRBV7-8; size: .; J: TRBJ1-5; D: .; DNA: TGTGCCAGCAACGGAGCAATCCGTCACATTAGCAATCAGCCCCAGCATTTT; CDR3: CASNGAIRHISNQPQHF
V: TRBV5-1; size: few; J: TRBJ1-3; D: .; DNA: TGCGCCAGCAGGCGGCAGGGTGACTCTGGAAACACCATATATTTT; CDR3: CASRRQGDSGNTIYF
V: TRBV4-2; size: few; J: TRBJ2-2; D: .; DNA: TGTGCCAGCAGCCAAGAAGTTCTAGGGAGGTTACCCACCGGGGAGCTGTTTTTT; CDR3: CASSQEVLGRLPTGELFF
V: TRBV7-8; size: .; J: TRBJ1-2; D: .; DNA: TGTGCCAGCAGCTTAGATGGGGCCAACTATGGCTACACCTTC; CDR3: CASSLDGANYGYTF
V: TRBV11-2; size: .; J: TRBJ1-1; D: TRBD1; DNA: TGTGCCAGCAGGATCACAGGGGGCAACACTGAAGCTTTCTTT; CDR3: CASRITGGNTEAFF